The clone carrying this T cell receptor (beta chain) has just a few counts. One entry per CDR3 protein results from TCRdb running MiXCR on the RT-PCR reads. The sample includes 150,000 to 200,000 distinct CDR3 sequences, about an eighth of them seen just once. The data stem from a study of response to subunit inactivated influenza vaccine. These data also featured in a second study, about T cells expressing NK-cell markers. As that study records: 5'RACE template switching with UMIs produced the TCR beta cDNA. Sorted T-cell subsets CD3+CD56+NKG2C+, CD3+CD56+NKG2C- and CD3+CD56-NKG2C+ were TCR beta-sequenced.

The sample here was CD8+ T cells sorted from PBMCs, taken 11 to 12 days after vaccination. The source of this sequence is a man aged 45-60 years who received an inactivated influenza vaccine.

The CDR3 sequence: CASSLQHNEQFF. The CDR3 nucleotides are TGTGCCAGCAGCTTACAGCACAATGAGCAGTTCTTC. The chain carries TRBV7-6 and TRBJ2-1; no clear D gene. This CDR3 has 12 residues. The V end was cut by 2 bases, the J end by 5 bases, with 4 bases between. From germline, CDR1 is SGHVS and CDR2 FNYEAQ. The complete variable domain, with remaining parts taken from reference TRBV7-6 and TRBJ2-1, reads GAGVSQSPRYKVTKRGQDVALRCDPISGHVSLYWYRQALGQGPEFLTYFNYEAQQDKSGLPNDRFSAERPEGSISTLTIQRTEQRDSAMYRCASSLQHNEQFFGPGTRLTVL.